This TCR beta chain was identified during a study of T cell responses to AZD1222 COVID-19 vaccine. As to this clone: Its antigen is unidentified.

Germline lookup yields CDR1 SGHAT and CDR2 FQNNGV. The V and J ends lost 5 bases and 2 bases respectively, with 13 bases between them. The CDR3 totals 14 residues. Assay used: immunoSEQ multiplex PCR; TCRdb lists only in-frame clones, some missing. The repertoire consists of 95,000 to 100,000 clones, with roughly 84% occurring once and the leading ten covering approximately 15%. General observations from the study: In a largely white British group with more females than males, clonal diversity was possibly underestimated. Repertoires were obtained only post-peak T cell response.

The receptor comes from an adult in good health. This specimen was peripheral blood, taken on day 0 of AZD1222 vaccination. This chain joins TRBV11-2 and TRBJ2-7; D may be TRBD1 or TRBD2 (5 bases each). The CDR3 is CASSGGESAYEQYF. In nucleotides, the CDR3 is TGTGCCAGCAGCGGGGGTGAGAGTGCCTACGAGCAGTACTTC.